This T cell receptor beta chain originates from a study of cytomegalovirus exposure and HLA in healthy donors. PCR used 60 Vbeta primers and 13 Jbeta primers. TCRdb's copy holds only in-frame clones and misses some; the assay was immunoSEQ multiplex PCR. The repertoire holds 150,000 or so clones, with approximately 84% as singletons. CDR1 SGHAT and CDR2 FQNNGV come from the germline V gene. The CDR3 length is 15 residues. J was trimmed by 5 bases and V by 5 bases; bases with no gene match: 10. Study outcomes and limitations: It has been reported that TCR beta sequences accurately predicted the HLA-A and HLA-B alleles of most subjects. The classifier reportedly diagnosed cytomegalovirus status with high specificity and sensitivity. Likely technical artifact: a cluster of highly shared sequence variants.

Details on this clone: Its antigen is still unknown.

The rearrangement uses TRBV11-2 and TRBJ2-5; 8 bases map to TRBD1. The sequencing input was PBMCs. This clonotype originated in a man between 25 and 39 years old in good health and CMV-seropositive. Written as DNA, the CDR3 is TGTGCCAGCAGCCTTACTCAGGGGGCTCGGGAGACCCAGTACTTC. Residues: CASSLTQGARETQYF.